What follows are 30 T cell receptor beta chains derived from one specimen sequenced in a study of cytomegalovirus exposure and HLA in healthy donors. The PCR had 60 Vbeta and 13 Jbeta primers. Clones were read by immunoSEQ multiplex PCR, and TCRdb kept only the in-frame ones, dropping some. The table shows 90,000 or so clones, with under 80% occurring only once. The sequenced material came from PBMCs. The receptors come from a man in his 60s in good health and CMV-seronegative.

This clone was detected ten times or more. The V and J genes are TRBV7-8 and TRBJ2-7, with a possible D match to TRBD1 (5 bases). The germline gives CDR1 SGHVS, CDR2 FQNEAQ. This CDR3 region has 13 residues. V was clipped by 3 bases and J by 5 bases, with 11 bases between them. CDR3 coding DNA: TGTGCCAGCAGCTTGCAGGGCACCGACGAGCAGTACTTC. This translates into CASSLQGTDEQYF.

The chain is built from TRBV7-3 and TRBJ1-6, with D perhaps matching TRBD1 (5 bases). The CDR3 totals 16 residues. Between the trimmed V and J ends, which lost 3 bases and 0 bases, there was a span of 9 bases. Germline V gene lookup returns CDR1 SGHTA and CDR2 FQGTGA. The CDR3 loop is CASSLGGSSYNSPLHF. The CDR3 DNA reads TGTGCCAGCAGCTTGGGGGGGAGCTCCTATAATTCACCCCTCCACTTT.

The genes are TRBV5-1 and TRBJ2-7, with TRBD1 as a possible D gene (5 bases). The length of the CDR3 is 17 residues. V was clipped by 0 bases and J by 2 bases, with 18 bases between them. CDR1 and CDR2 from the germline V gene are SGHRS and YFSETQ. The CDR3 nucleotides are TGCGCCAGCAGCTTGGCCCCTAAACAGGCCTCCCCCTACGAGCAGTACTTC. This sequence encodes CASSLAPKQASPYEQYF.

With respect to this clone: The junction shows a germline mismatch at one end, possibly a read error. J is TRBJ1-1 and V is TRBV7-9, with a weak D call TRBD1 (6 bases). Germline CDR1 SEHNR, CDR2 FQNEAQ (reference sequence). The CDR3 covers 16 residues. CDR3 nucleotide sequence: TGTTCCAGCAGCTTCGAGCCCGAGCAGGGGTCCCCAAGGGCTTTCTTT. The encoded protein is CSSSFEPEQGSPRAFF.

The chain combines TRBV4-1 with TRBJ2-7, with D tentatively TRBD2 (5 bases). V shed 4 bases and J shed 0 bases, with 16 bases lying between them. Germline V gives CDR1 MGHRA, CDR2 YSYEKL. The CDR3 loop spans 16 amino acids. In nucleotides, the CDR3 is TGCGCCAGCAGCCCAGTGAGGACGGGGAGCTCCTACGAGCAGTACTTC. Translated, it gives CASSPVRTGSSYEQYF.

Only one count was recorded for this clone. The rearrangement uses TRBV6-5 and TRBJ2-7; D perhaps matches TRBD1 (6 bases). V was trimmed by 4 bases and J by 3 bases, leaving 13 bases between them. This CDR3 is built from 14 residues. Germline V gene lookup returns CDR1 MNHEY and CDR2 SVGAGI. The CDR3 loop is CASSSTGMVYEQYF. The CDR3 DNA sequence: TGTGCCAGCAGTTCCACAGGGATGGTCTACGAGCAGTACTTC.

The V and J genes are TRBV5-5 and TRBJ1-1; TRBD1 matches at 8 bases. Germline CDR1 and CDR2: SGHKS and YYEKEE (reference sequence). This CDR3 has 15 amino acids. V dropped 7 bases and J dropped 6; count of bases not matched to a gene: 14. CDR3 sequence (DNA): TGTGCCAGCGACATGACAGGGGCGCGGGACGCTGAAGCTTTCTTT. This sequence encodes CASDMTGARDAEAFF.

The sample holds a few counts of this clone. V gene TRBV18 combines with J gene TRBJ2-7; 7 bases agree with TRBD1. The CDR3 length is 16 residues. V trimming: 3 bases; J trimming: 7 bases; junction bases outside the gene matches: 15. CDR1 is KGHSH and CDR2 is LQKENI in the germline V gene. CDR3 sequence reads: CASSPRRDSLPGEQYF. CDR3 DNA sequence: TGTGCCAGCTCACCCCGTCGGGACAGCCTACCGGGGGAGCAGTACTTC. The complete variable domain, with remaining parts taken from reference TRBV18 and TRBJ2-7, reads NAGVMQNPRHLVRRRGQEARLRCSPMKGHSHVYWYRQLPEEGLKFMVYLQKENIIDESGMPKERFSAEFPKEGPSILRIQQVVRGDSAAYFCASSPRRDSLPGEQYFGPGTRLTVT.

This clone was seen once. The genes are TRBV5-1 and TRBJ2-7; 7 bases are shared with TRBD2. There are 13 residues in the CDR3. V was pared by 7 bases and J by 2 bases, with 6 bases of the junction left unmatched. The germline V gene has CDR1 SGHRS and CDR2 YFSETQ. This chain's CDR3 is CASATGGTYEQYF. In DNA, the CDR3 is TGCGCCAGCGCCACCGGGGGGACCTACGAGCAGTACTTC.

This clone was counted a few times. V and J are TRBV12-1 and TRBJ1-1; the D segment call TRBD1 is taken from the table without a DNA check. TRBV12-1 is noted as a pseudogene. This CDR3 region has 16 residues. CDR3 in DNA: TGTGCCAGCTTCAGGGACAGCTCCTTTCCGAATACTGAAGCTTTCTTT. Residues: CASFRDSSFPNTEAFF.

V gene TRBV15 combines with J gene TRBJ2-5; TRBD2 matches 10 bases. The J call may be incorrect, as the DNA end agrees better with TRBJ2-7. The CDR3 covers 17 residues. Germline V gene sequence: CDR1 LNHNV, CDR2 YYDKDF (reference sequence). CDR3 in amino acids: CATSREITSGTSYEQYF. CDR3 bases: TGTGCCACCAGCAGAGAAATAACTAGCGGGACCTCCTACGAGCAGTACTTC.

There are a few counts of this clone. The rearrangement links TRBV6-4 to TRBJ2-3; tentative D call: TRBD2 (5 bases). This CDR3 is built from 14 residues. With 6 bases removed from V and 0 bases from J, the gap between germline ends came to 10 bases. Per germline, CDR1 MRHNA and CDR2 SNTAGT. The DNA for the CDR3 is TGTGCCAGCAGCTCCGGGGAGAGCACAGATACGCAGTATTTT. As protein: CASSSGESTDTQYF.

This clone has only a few counts. This chain connects TRBV6-6 to TRBJ1-4, with D uncertain. This CDR3 region has 14 residues. The V and J ends lost 6 bases and 8 bases respectively, with 16 bases between them. CDR1 is MNHNY and CDR2 is SVGAGI in the germline V gene (reference sequence). Here the CDR3 DNA reads TGTGCCAGCAGCCGGGCACCCCGCGGGGAAAAACTGTTTTTT. Amino acid sequence: CASSRAPRGEKLFF.

The V call is TRBV7-9, the J call TRBJ1-1; a possible D gene is TRBD1 (5 bases). Trimming left V 7 bases short and J 3 bases short, with 15 bases between. Germline CDR1 reads SEHNR; CDR2 reads FQNEAQ (reference sequence). This CDR3 spans 14 amino acids. The CDR3: CASTLWGGDTEAFF. The DNA of the CDR3 is TGTGCCAGCACCCTCTGGGGGGGGGACACTGAAGCTTTCTTT.

The genes are TRBV9 and TRBJ2-1; 8 nucleotides align to TRBD2. Germline V gives CDR1 SGDLS, CDR2 YYNGEE. Trimming at V came to 3 bases and at J to 4 bases, leaving 6 bases not matched to a gene. The CDR3 runs 15 residues. The CDR3 reads CASSAGGLLYNEQFF. The CDR3 DNA reads as TGTGCCAGCAGCGCGGGGGGGCTGCTATACAATGAGCAGTTCTTC.

The chain links TRBV7-9 to TRBJ1-3; tentative D call: TRBD1 (5 bases). The CDR3 consists of 11 residues. Trimming took off 11 bases at V and 8 bases at J, with 13 bases between the two ends. From germline, CDR1 is SEHNR and CDR2 FQNEAQ (reference sequence). CDR3 in amino acids: CAGQWGDTIYF. CDR3 in DNA: TGTGCCGGCCAGTGGGGGGACACCATATATTTT.

This clone was seen a few times. This chain connects TRBV13 to TRBJ2-5; 9 bases line up with TRBD1. Unmatched junction bases numbered 4, after V lost 4 bases and J lost 4 bases. This CDR3 spans 14 amino acids. Per germline, CDR1 PRHDT and CDR2 FYEKMQ (reference sequence). CDR3 sequence reads: CASSWGQGGETQYF. CDR3 nucleotide sequence: TGTGCCAGCAGCTGGGGACAGGGAGGAGAGACCCAGTACTTC.

The V call is TRBV14, the J call TRBJ1-6; TRBD1 aligns across 8 bases. Germline V lookup: CDR1 SGHDN, CDR2 FVKESK. The junction had 2 bases not matched to a gene; V was cut back by 4 bases and J by 6 bases. The CDR3 runs 14 residues. The DNA of the CDR3 is TGTGCCAGCAGCCTCAGGGGGCTTAATTCACCCCTCCACTTT. Its protein is CASSLRGLNSPLHF.

This clone was observed a single time. The rearrangement uses TRBV7-9 and TRBJ2-2; D may be TRBD2 (5 bases). The CDR3 runs to 14 residues. V was shortened by 1 base and J by 6 bases, with 9 bases between the two germline ends. CDR1 is SEHNR and CDR2 is FQNEAQ in the germline V gene (reference sequence). This CDR3 is CASSLVHGAGELFF. CDR3 DNA: TGTGCCAGCAGCTTAGTACACGGGGCCGGGGAGCTGTTTTTT.

In the case of this clone: At one of its ends the junction is not consistent with the germline gene, which may arise from a read error. The genes are TRBV7-9 and TRBJ2-5; 7 bases map to TRBD1. Germline CDR1 and CDR2: SEHNR and FQNEAQ (reference sequence). The CDR3 has 17 amino acids. The CDR3 DNA is TGTTCCAGCAGCCGAAACCCCGGGACAGCCGACCAAGAGACCCAGTACTTC. Translation gives CSSSRNPGTADQETQYF.

About this clone: An end of the junction differs from the germline gene, which may be a read error. The chain joins TRBV6-1 to TRBJ2-3; D is undetermined. The CDR3 extends over 11 amino acids. Germline V gene data show CDR1 as MNHNS and CDR2 as SASEGT. The CDR3 spells CASSHTKPEDF. The DNA for the CDR3 is TGTGCCAGCAGTCACACCAAGCCCGAGGATTTT.

The chain has TRBV11-1 and TRBJ2-5; tentatively, D is TRBD1 (5 bases). The CDR3 runs to 15 residues. V was shortened by 3 bases and J by 1 base, with 12 bases between the two germline ends. The germline CDR1 and CDR2 sequences are SGHAT and FQDESV (reference sequence). CDR3 sequence reads: CASSFQGALQETQYF. CDR3 bases: TGTGCCAGCAGCTTCCAGGGTGCCCTCCAAGAGACCCAGTACTTC.

The chain uses TRBV29-1 and TRBJ2-1, with a tentative D call TRBD2 (7 bases). Germline loops: CDR1 SQVTM, CDR2 ANQGSEA. The V end lost 4 bases, the J end lost 3 bases, and 10 bases lay between the germline ends. The CDR3 is made up of 13 amino acids. This CDR3 is CSVGGGGYNEQFF. The CDR3 nucleotides are TGCAGCGTTGGGGGGGGCGGCTACAATGAGCAGTTCTTC.

This clone was observed a handful of times. The chain combines TRBV19 with TRBJ1-6, with 8 positions matching TRBD1. The length of the CDR3 is 14 residues. After removal of 5 bases from V and 10 bases from J, the junction contained 7 bases not matched to a gene. From germline, CDR1 is LNHDA and CDR2 SQIVND (reference sequence). The DNA of the CDR3 is TGTGCCAGTAGTTCGGGACAGGAGGCCTCACCCCTCCACTTT. Translation gives CASSSGQEASPLHF.

This chain uses TRBV7-3 with TRBJ2-3, with D maybe TRBD2 (6 bases). From germline, CDR1 is SGHTA and CDR2 FQGTGA. The CDR3 sequence is 16 residues long. V lost 5 bases and J 4 bases, leaving 19 bases between the germline ends. The CDR3 is CASSPVGVRGADTQYF. The CDR3 DNA reads as TGTGCCAGCAGCCCGGTCGGGGTACGCGGGGCAGATACGCAGTATTTT.

The chain employs TRBV7-3 and TRBJ2-2; 7 nucleotides align to TRBD1. The CDR3 has 16 amino acids. In germline, CDR1 is SGHTA, CDR2 FQGTGA. V shed 1 base and J 5 bases; nucleotides not matched to a gene: 7. The CDR3, as DNA: TGTGCCAGCAGCTTAAAAGCAGACAGGGAAACCGGGGAGCTGTTTTTT. The encoded protein is CASSLKADRETGELFF.

This clone was seen only a few times. The chain uses TRBV5-1 and TRBJ1-3, with D perhaps TRBD1 (5 bases). This CDR3 region has 16 residues. Germline CDR1 and CDR2: SGHRS and YFSETQ. The V end was cut by 0 bases, the J end by 8 bases, with 18 bases between. CDR3 DNA: TGCGCCAGCAGCTTGGCCGCGGGACGGCAGAGCGACACCATATATTTT. It specifies CASSLAAGRQSDTIYF.

This clone was picked up a small number of times. J is TRBJ1-1 and V is TRBV9; no definite D call. The germline V gene has CDR1 SGDLS and CDR2 YYNGEE. This CDR3 spans 13 amino acids. Trimming took off 0 bases at V and 5 bases at J, with 8 bases between the two ends. The CDR3 nucleotides are TGTGCCAGCAGCGTAGGGTCCGGGACTGAAGCTTTCTTT. Its protein product is CASSVGSGTEAFF.

The chain combines TRBV27 with TRBJ2-7, with a tentative D call TRBD1 (6 bases). The V gene lost 5 bases and the J gene lost 9 bases, with 14 bases spanning the gap. The CDR3 length is 12 residues. CDR1 MNHEY and CDR2 SMNVEV come from the germline V gene (reference sequence). CDR3 amino acids: CASSLRQEAQYF. The CDR3 DNA reads TGTGCCAGCAGTCTTAGACAGGAAGCGCAGTACTTC.

The chain links TRBV30 to TRBJ2-5; 7 positions match TRBD1. The J segment lost 0 bases and the V segment lost 3 bases, leaving 4 bases of the junction unmatched. This CDR3 is built from 14 residues. Germline CDR1 is GTSNPN and CDR2 is SVGIG (reference sequence). The CDR3: CAWSPTGNQETQYF. CDR3 bases: TGTGCCTGGAGCCCGACAGGGAACCAAGAGACCCAGTACTTC. Combining the CDR3 with reference TRBV30 and TRBJ2-5 gives the whole variable domain SQTIHQWPATLVQPVGSPLSLECTVEGTSNPNLYWYRQAAGRGLQLLFYSVGIGQISSEVPQNLSASRPQDRQFILSSKKLLLSDSGFYLCAWSPTGNQETQYFGPGTRLLVL.